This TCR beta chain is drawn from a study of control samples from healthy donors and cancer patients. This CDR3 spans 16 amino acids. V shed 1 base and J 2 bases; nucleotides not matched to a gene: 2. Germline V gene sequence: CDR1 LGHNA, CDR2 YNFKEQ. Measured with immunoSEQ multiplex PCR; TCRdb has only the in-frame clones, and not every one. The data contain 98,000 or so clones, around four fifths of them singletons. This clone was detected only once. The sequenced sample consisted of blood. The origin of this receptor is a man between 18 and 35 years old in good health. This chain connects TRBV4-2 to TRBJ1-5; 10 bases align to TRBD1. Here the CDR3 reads CASSQGQGAGNQPQHF. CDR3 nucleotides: TGTGCCAGCAGCCAAGGACAGGGGGCAGGCAATCAGCCCCAGCATTTT.